This T cell receptor beta chain was captured in a study of regulatory T cells in long-lasting Graves disease (dated by TCRdb to the early 2020s). About the study as a whole: In the newly diagnosed Graves' disease group, patients had been taking antithyroid drugs for less than 3 months. The study was conducted in China and was registered as a clinical trial. A total of around 35 samples underwent TCR sequencing, from roughly 13 patients with persistent Graves' disease and 20 or so patients with newly diagnosed Graves' disease. Patients with persistent Graves' disease were compared with patients with newly diagnosed Graves' disease using TCR sequencing and RNA sequencing of peripheral blood.

The investigation overall reported the following: Because the primary lesion, thyroid tissue, could not be accessed, the study looked at peripheral blood alone. Only the TCR beta chain was sequenced and analyzed. The authors noted that the small sample size was a limitation that may lower accuracy. Preferential use of TRBV28, TRBJ1-2 and TRBJ2-5 was observed in persistent disease, whereas TRBV20-1 and TRBJ2-1 were favored in newly diagnosed disease. Persistent Graves' disease patients showed lower TCR Shannon entropy and fewer highly expanded clones than newly diagnosed patients, suggesting clonal expansion. More public clonotypes were shared among persistent patients (around 3,000) than among newly diagnosed patients (over 900).

This clonotype showed up many times. No cognate antigen has been identified for it. The record has no base qualities; no much larger clone is one base away. Libraries were prepared through multiplex PCR. Sequenced using an Illumina HiSeq 4000. To build TCR beta libraries, CDR3 regions were amplified by Arm-PCR using iRepertoire HTBI primers. Before sequencing, the PCR products went through gel purification. The published analysis was carried out like this. Across samples, about 63 TRBV and 15 or so TRBJ segments were identified and used for gene usage analysis of CDR3 amino acid clonotypes. Filtered high-quality paired reads were merged into contigs using COPE and FqMerger. BLAST was used to align contigs to the IMGT TRBV, TRBD and TRBJ reference genes, and CDR3 was defined following IMGT. Any clonotype with a frequency above 0.1% was classified as a highly expanded clone. Shannon entropy served as the measure of repertoire diversity, while the Gini coefficient captured V-J evenness. Clonotypes shared by more than one individual were considered public. TCRdb reran the public reads through fastp at Q25 and MiXCR, keeping productive beta chains. Rows merge per CDR3 protein into single entries with the most common DNA and genes. These V and J calls are TCRdb output, not the study's own analysis. This sample has around 250,000 distinct CDR3 sequences in its table, and about 20% of those were observed once. Around 15% of the sample is in the top ten clones.

The time point label on this specimen signifies: newly diagnosed GD, antithyroid drugs for less than 3 months. For both TCR sequencing and RNA sequencing, RNA was extracted from PBMCs in TRIzol. Graves' disease was diagnosed according to American Thyroid Association guidelines. Patients for the study were recruited at an endocrinology department in Xi'an, China. From each patient, around 9.3 milliliters of peripheral blood was collected into an EDTA anticoagulant tube. Ficoll Paque Plus density gradient separation was used to isolate PBMCs, and no additional T cell sorting was done. An Agilent 2100 Bioanalyzer and agarose gel were used to check RNA quality, and a NanoDrop 2000 was used to measure RNA concentration. Including cysteine and phenylalanine, the CDR3 has 15 amino acids. The entry retains the CDR3 DNA only, 45 bases that are in frame from base 1. Per the germline V gene (reference sequence), LGHDT is the CDR1 and YNNKEL is the CDR2. The trim is 4 bases for V and 3 bases for J, with a gap of 12 bases between the germline ends.

These records were also assigned to another study, of T cells in Graves' hyperthyroidism and ophthalmopathy. Per that second paper: Graves' hyperthyroidism was defined as stable when no progression to ophthalmopathy occurred over 18 months of follow-up. The hyperthyroidism patients were between 18 and 65 years old and newly diagnosed, with a disease duration of less than 2 months. The study excluded patients with uncontrolled infections, other autoimmune diseases, pregnancy or lactation. Clinical symptoms, serum thyroxine and TRAb, thyroid ultrasound, and orbital computed tomography formed the basis for the diagnoses. The first round of RT-PCR for the TCR CDR3 was performed with the HTBI primer set and the Qiagen OneStep RT-PCR kit. Most expanded thyroid clonotypes (frequency above 0.001) were also found in blood, which suggests that blood repertoires may mirror thyroid immune responses. In cross-validation, a model built on a 13 V-J signature told ophthalmopathy apart from stable hyperthyroidism with approximately 91% sensitivity and approximately 84% specificity, and in testing the same model reached 80%/75%. In validation, the model predicted progression to ophthalmopathy a median of roughly six months before onset, with roughly 70% sensitivity and about 72% specificity. TCR V-J signatures able to tell the groups apart were searched for in a discovery cohort of some 97 patients, of whom over 40 had Graves' ophthalmopathy and 55 to 65 had stable Graves' hyperthyroidism. Prospective prediction of ophthalmopathy was tested in an independent validation cohort of approximately 19 hyperthyroidism patients and around 16 patients who later progressed to ophthalmopathy. The 95 to 100 discovery patients were randomly split 7:3 into training and test sets. Thyroid tissue and blood T-cell repertoires from roughly 6 Graves' hyperthyroidism patients were also compared in the study. Following sampling, methimazole starting at 30 mg daily was given to hyperthyroidism patients, and high-dose intravenous methylprednisolone was given to ophthalmopathy patients. Libraries were constructed in a second round of multiplex PCR, after which size selection and purification were carried out. Paired-end sequencing of the libraries was performed with 100 bp reads on an Illumina HiSeq2000. SOAPnuke was used to process the raw data, removing reads that contained adapters or uncalled bases, had a mean Phred below 15, or lacked an exact match to the constant primer or identifier. COPE v1.2.5 was used to merge high-quality paired reads, and clonotypes were defined as unique nucleotide sequences. MiTCR v1.1 was used to align clonotypes to the IMGT TRBV, TRBD and TRBJ reference segments. The analysis included only V-J combinations with a frequency above 0.0001, which together covered roughly 99% of the repertoires. A TCS score was defined as the ratio of F50 (clonal expansion) to E x V (chaos), with BLOSUM62-based TCRdist applied between CDR3 peptides within each V-J. Welch's t-statistics and random forest reduced some 510 V-J features to 13, which were used in a naive Bayes classifier (R e1071). No statistical method was used to set the sample size in advance, and investigators knew the group allocation. TCR Vbeta CDR3 sequencing of 135 peripheral blood samples (43 ophthalmopathy, around 80 hyperthyroidism and around 17 progressor patients) is reported in the paper.

The TCR was taken from a woman aged 30 to 39 with Graves disease. Donor details come from another sample of the same person, matched by shared clones. The sequenced sample was peripheral blood mononuclear cells (PBMCs), obtained at new diagnosis, from a patient treated with antithyroid drugs. The sequence is built from TRBV3-1 and TRBJ2-2; the D gene is possibly TRBD1, with 5 bases matching. The nucleotides are TGTGCCAGCAGCCCCCAGGGATGGGACACCGGGGAGCTGTTTTTT. Its coded protein is CASSPQGWDTGELFF.